This TCR beta chain appears in the sequencing data of a study of blood T cell repertoires in COVID-19. Germline CDR1 MNHEY, CDR2 SMNVEV (reference sequence). The length of the CDR3 is 14 residues. The V and J ends lost 6 bases and 3 bases respectively, with 15 bases between them. Donors in Cohort 3 who had recovered were those with two negative PCRs, healthcare professional clearance, or resolution of their symptoms. Under the authors' procedure: By means of reference gene primer amplification, nucleated cell counts were estimated. The data were produced by immunoSEQ multiplex PCR, yet TCRdb's version contains in-frame clones alone and is incomplete. V and J calls and clone size are those listed in that table; D and trimming were worked out from the DNA. This sample has fewer than 400,000 clones, with approximately 88% found just once.

The chain employs TRBV27 and TRBJ2-7, with D perhaps matching TRBD2 (6 bases). The clonotype comes from a man aged 55 to 70 who had recovered from COVID-19. The sequenced material came from PBMCs or T cells enriched from blood (not recorded which). For the CDR3, the DNA is TGTGCCAGCAGCCTCAGCCGGGGGTTCTACGAGCAGTACTTC. It translates to CASSLSRGFYEQYF.